In its sample, the clone carrying this T cell receptor (beta chain) was seen a few times. Its antigen is currently unknown. Trimming cost V 2 bases and J 4 bases, with 15 bases left between them. The V gene's germline CDR1 is DFQATT and CDR2 SNEGSKA (reference sequence). The CDR3 has 14 residues. This sample was included in a study of Graves' ophthalmopathy and Graves' hyperthyroidism. Study outcomes and limitations: In blood appeared most of the expanded thyroid clonotypes whose frequency exceeded 0.001.

Scientists amplified the TCR beta CDR3 regions from RNA transcripts. First-round RT-PCR used HTBI primers; second-round multiplex PCR followed. One entry per CDR3 protein, called by TCRdb with MiXCR from the multiplex PCR reads. The repertoire holds 650,000 to 900,000 distinct CDR3 sequences, about 44% seen once, with approximately 46% in the top ten. Other autoimmune disease, uncontrolled infection, pregnancy and lactation led to exclusion. The source is an adult man with Graves' ophthalmopathy. V usage is TRBV20-1 and J usage is TRBJ2-7; no firm D call. Source material: peripheral blood. CDR3 loop: CSARSRSSIYEQYF. The CDR3 coding sequence is TGCAGTGCTAGATCCCGGTCTAGTATTTACGAGCAGTACTTC.